This TCR beta chain was captured in a study of shared clonotypes between healthy human individuals. Study context: Three plates were used per donor for CD4 naive, three for CD4 memory, two for CD8 naive and one for CD8 memory. The study's findings and limits: Clonotype sharing across several donors was observed for approximately 5% of naive CD4 clonotypes.

TCRdb keeps only in-frame clones here, not all; method: immunoSEQ multiplex PCR. This table holds about 580,000 clones, roughly 98% found once. Naive CD8 cells lacked CD45RO and underwent positive selection for CCR7, leaving out terminally differentiated effector memory CD45RA+ cells. Germline values: CDR1 MNHEY, CDR2 SVGAGI. The CDR3 is 13 amino acids. The V end was cut by 0 bases, the J end by 7 bases, with 7 bases between. As regards this clone: What it binds is not known. Other DNA sequences within the sample encode an identical CDR3.

Sequencing input: naive CD8+ T cells sorted from blood. This clonotype originated in a man younger than 45 in good health. This chain connects TRBV6-5 to TRBJ2-1, with D tentatively TRBD1 (5 bases). The CDR3 region is CASSYSTENEQFF. CDR3 bases: TGTGCCAGCAGTTACTCGACAGAGAATGAGCAGTTCTTC.